This is a list of T cell receptor beta chains from one sample in a study of cytomegalovirus exposure and HLA in healthy donors. Measured with immunoSEQ multiplex PCR; TCRdb has only the in-frame clones, and not every one. This sample yields roughly 170,000 clones, of which 84% are seen a single time; 4.8% belongs to the top ten. Specimen: PBMCs. These receptors were obtained from a man in his late teens or twenties in good health and CMV-seronegative. Each CDR3 is given with its conserved first and last residue. The D gene is left open where the match is weak. Expanded clones are given a class, and other clones once, few, many or no size at all.

TRBJ2-7 | - | - | TRBV6-1 | TGTGCCACCTCTGGGGCTACAGGGAACGAGCAGTACTTC | CATSGATGNEQYF
TRBJ2-7 | - | - | TRBV7-3 | TGTGCCAGCAGCCTCGACAGAACCTACGAGCAGTACTTC | CASSLDRTYEQYF
TRBJ1-2 | - | - | TRBV20-1 | TGCAGTGCGCCCACAGGGCCCTACACCTTC | CSAPTGPYTF
TRBJ2-2 | - | - | TRBV7-9 | TGTGCCAGCAGCCCTCCGGTCGGGGCGAACACCGGGGAGCTGTTTTTT | CASSPPVGANTGELFF
TRBJ2-7 | - | - | TRBV4-1 | TGCGCCAGCAGCCAAGATCAGGGTTACGAGCAGTACTTC | CASSQDQGYEQYF
TRBJ1-5 | - | - | TRBV5-1 | TGCGCCAGCAGCTTGGAGGCAGGGGGCAATCAGCCCCAGCATTTT | CASSLEAGGNQPQHF
TRBJ1-1 | - | TRBD1 | TRBV28 | TGTGCCAGCAGTTTATCCGGGACAGGGACTGAAGCTTTCTTT | CASSLSGTGTEAFF
TRBJ1-5 | - | - | TRBV4-3 | TGCGCCAGCAGCCAAGAAACAGGGATGCCCCAGCATTTT | CASSQETGMPQHF
TRBJ1-3 | - | TRBD1 | TRBV11-2 | TGTGCCAGCAGCCGACAGGGTGGAACTTCTGGAAACACCATATATTTT | CASSRQGGTSGNTIYF
TRBJ2-5 | - | TRBD2 | TRBV7-9 | TGTGCCAGCAGCTTTTTACCGGGACTAGCGGACCAAGAGACCCAGTACTTC | CASSFLPGLADQETQYF
TRBJ2-1 | - | TRBD2 | TRBV7-2 | TGTGCCAGCAGCTTAGTCGCTAGCGGGAGTAGGAATGAGCAGTTCTTC | CASSLVASGSRNEQFF
TRBJ1-1 | - | - | TRBV19 | TGTGCCAGTAGACCCCAGGGTCCCATGAACACTGAAGCTTTCTTT | CASRPQGPMNTEAFF
TRBJ2-1 | few | TRBD2 | TRBV5-4 | TGTGCCAGCAGCTTCAGGCGGGGGGACAATGAGCAGTTCTTC | CASSFRRGDNEQFF
TRBJ2-3 | - | TRBD2 | TRBV6-4 | TGTGCCAGCAGTGACCCACAGACTAGCGCCAGCACAGATACGCAGTATTTT | CASSDPQTSASTDTQYF
TRBJ2-3 | - | TRBD1 | TRBV5-1 | TGCGCCAGCAGCGTAAGGGTAGGGGGCGGGAGCACAGATACGCAGTATTTT | CASSVRVGGGSTDTQYF
TRBJ2-7 | - | TRBD1 | TRBV27 | TGTGCCAGCAGTAAACCCGGGACAGCCACATACGAGCAGTACTTC | CASSKPGTATYEQYF
TRBJ2-3 | - | TRBD2 | TRBV28 | TGTGCCAGCAGTTTCTGGCGGGAGCTCACAGATACGCAGTATTTT | CASSFWRELTDTQYF
TRBJ2-3 | - | TRBD2 | TRBV5-8 | TGTGCCAGCAGCTTGGGGACTAGCGGGACTTATACGCAGTATTTT | CASSLGTSGTYTQYF
TRBJ2-3 | - | - | TRBV5-4 | TGTGCCAGCAGCTTCGGGGTTTTCTACACAGATACGCAGTATTTT | CASSFGVFYTDTQYF
TRBJ2-3 | - | - | TRBV5-1 | TGCGCCAGCAGCTTAAGCGGGAGCACAGATACGCAGTATTTT | CASSLSGSTDTQYF
TRBJ1-2 | - | - | TRBV6-5 | TGTGCCAGCAGGGGGACAAACGTTACGGGTGGCTACACCTTC | CASRGTNVTGGYTF
TRBJ2-7 | - | TRBD1 | TRBV29-1 | TGCAGCGTTGAAAACTTTACGACAGGGGGGCGACCCTACGAGCAGTACTTC | CSVENFTTGGRPYEQYF
TRBJ1-2 | - | - | TRBV10-3 | TGTGCCATCAGTGACGACCCTAGCTCCTATGGCTACACCTTC | CAISDDPSSYGYTF
TRBJ2-7 | - | TRBD2 | TRBV7-2 | TGTGCCAGCAGCTTAGCAGCGGGAGCCGGCGAGCAGTACTTC | CASSLAAGAGEQYF
TRBJ2-3 | - | TRBD1 | TRBV11-2 | TGTGCCAGCAGCCCGGACAGGAACACAGATACGCAGTATTTT | CASSPDRNTDTQYF
TRBJ2-3 | once | - | TRBV11-2 | TGTGCCAGCAGCCCCACTCCACGGCCGGGTTGGGATACGCAGTATTTT | CASSPTPRPGWDTQYF
TRBJ2-2 | - | - | TRBV19 | TGTGCCAGTAGTATTTCCCTCCCCGGGGAGCTGTTTTTT | CASSISLPGELFF
TRBJ2-5 | - | TRBD2 | TRBV28 | TGTGCCAGCAGTGTGGTGGGTGCGGGAGGGCCGGAGGGCCAGTACTTC | CASSVVGAGGPEGQYF
TRBJ1-2 | - | - | TRBV19 | TGTGCCAGTAGTATTGGTTTGGGGAGCTATGGCTACACCTTC | CASSIGLGSYGYTF
TRBJ1-4 | - | TRBD1 | TRBV15 | TGTGCCACCAGCAGAGTCGGGACAGGGCACAATGAAAAACTGTTTTTT | CATSRVGTGHNEKLFF
TRBJ2-1 | - | - | TRBV2 | TGTGCCAGCTCTAGAAACAATGAGCAGTTCTTC | CASSRNNEQFF
TRBJ2-5 | - | - | TRBV7-3 | TGTGCCAGCAGCCTTGACAGACAAGAGACCCAGTACTTC | CASSLDRQETQYF
TRBJ2-3 | - | TRBD1 | TRBV18 | TGTGCCAGCTCACCGCTACCGGGACAGGGGAGCACAGATACGCAGTATTTT | CASSPLPGQGSTDTQYF
TRBJ1-2 | - | TRBD1 | TRBV7-9 | TGTGCCAGCAGCGAGAACCGGGACAGATCTGGACTAAGGACCTTC | CASSENRDRSGLRTF
TRBJ2-7 | - | - | TRBV7-2 | TGTGCCAGCAGCAGGGGTCTCTACGAGCAGTACTTC | CASSRGLYEQYF
TRBJ2-5 | - | TRBD2 | TRBV7-8 | TGTGCCAGCAGCTTTCTTCGGGGGGGAGAGACCCAGTACTTC | CASSFLRGGETQYF
TRBJ1-1 | few | - | TRBV4-2 | TGTGCCAGCAGCCAAGTACCCAGGGGGAACACTGAAGCTTTCTTT | CASSQVPRGNTEAFF
TRBJ2-7 | - | - | TRBV5-1 | TGCGCCAGCAGCTTTAAGGAGGAGCAGTACTTC | CASSFKEEQYF
TRBJ2-3 | - | TRBD1 | TRBV27 | TGTGCCAGCAGTCTACTACCGGGACAGGGCACAGATACGCAGTATTTT | CASSLLPGQGTDTQYF
TRBJ1-2 | - | - | TRBV29-1 | TGCAGCGTTGAAGATGTACAGAACTATGGCTACACCTTC | CSVEDVQNYGYTF
TRBJ2-7 | - | - | TRBV10-1 | TGCGCCAGCAGTGAGTATATCTCCTACGAGCAGTACTTC | CASSEYISYEQYF
TRBJ2-7 | - | TRBD2 | TRBV4-2 | TGTGCCAGCAGCCAAGATTTGCGGGAGGGCCGCCACGAGCAGTACTTC | CASSQDLREGRHEQYF
TRBJ1-1 | - | TRBD1 | TRBV27 | TGTGCCAGCAGCCTAAGCGGGACAGGGGTCCCGTCAGCAGCTTTCTTT | CASSLSGTGVPSAAFF
TRBJ1-1 | - | - | TRBV2 | TGTGCCAGCACCGGAGGCATAGGGCGGACTGAAGCTTTCTTT | CASTGGIGRTEAFF
TRBJ2-6 | - | - | TRBV19 | TGTGCCAGTAGTATACCCCCCACAGGAGCTGGGGCCAACGTCCTGACTTTC | CASSIPPTGAGANVLTF
TRBJ1-5 | - | - | TRBV2 | TGTGCCAGCAGCCGCTCCGCGGGGGAGGGGTGGTTGGTACAGCCCCAGCATTTT | CASSRSAGEGWLVQPQHF
TRBJ2-5 | - | - | TRBV25-1 | TGTGCCAGCAGCATTCAGGGGGAGACCCAGTACTTC | CASSIQGETQYF
TRBJ1-5 | - | - | TRBV19 | TGTGCCAGTAGTTCCGAAAAGCCCAATCAGCCCCAGCATTTT | CASSSEKPNQPQHF
TRBJ2-3 | - | TRBD2 | TRBV12-5 | TGTGCTAGTGGGGCCCCGGGGGGGCAAACAGGTACGCAGTATTTT | CASGAPGGQTGTQYF
TRBJ2-4 | - | - | TRBV28 | TGTGCCAGCTGTGGGGGCACCAAAAACATTCAGTACTTC | CASCGGTKNIQYF
TRBJ2-1 | - | - | TRBV9 | TGTGCCAGCAGCGTAGTATCAGGCTACAATGAGCAGTTCTTC | CASSVVSGYNEQFF